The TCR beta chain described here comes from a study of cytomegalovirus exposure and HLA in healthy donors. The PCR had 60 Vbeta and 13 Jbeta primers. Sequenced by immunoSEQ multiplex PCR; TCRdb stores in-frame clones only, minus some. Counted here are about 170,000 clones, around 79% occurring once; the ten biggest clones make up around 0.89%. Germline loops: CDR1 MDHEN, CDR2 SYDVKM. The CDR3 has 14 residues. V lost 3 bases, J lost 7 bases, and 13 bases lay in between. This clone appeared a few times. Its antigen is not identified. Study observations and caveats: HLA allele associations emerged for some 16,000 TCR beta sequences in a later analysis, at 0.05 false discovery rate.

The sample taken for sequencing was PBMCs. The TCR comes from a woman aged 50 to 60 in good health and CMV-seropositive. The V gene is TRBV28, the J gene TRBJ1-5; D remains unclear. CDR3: CASSLLRATQPQHF. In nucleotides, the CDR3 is TGTGCCAGCAGTTTGTTGAGGGCGACACAGCCCCAGCATTTT.